The 9 T cell receptor beta chains in this list originate from one sample, sequenced in a study of blood T cell repertoires in COVID-19. Method: immunoSEQ multiplex PCR; TCRdb's copy keeps in-frame clones and lacks some. Among 400,000 or so clones, around 89% were seen once, and the ten largest hold about 1.6%. Sequenced material: peripheral blood. The receptors were gathered from a middle-aged woman with COVID-19, enrolled during active disease.

The J gene is TRBJ2-5, the V gene TRBV5-1, with TRBD1 identical over 8 bases. The CDR3 runs 15 residues. The trim removed 4 bases at V and 1 base at J, leaving 6 bases unmatched. Per germline, CDR1 SGHRS and CDR2 YFSETQ. CDR3 sequence: CASSPGQATQETQYF. In nucleotides, the CDR3 is TGCGCCAGCAGCCCGGGACAGGCTACCCAAGAGACCCAGTACTTC.

J is TRBJ1-6 and V is TRBV4-2; D remains ambiguous. Trimming pared 0 bases from V and 0 bases from J, leaving 9 bases between. Germline CDR1 LGHNA, CDR2 YNFKEQ. This CDR3 region has 17 residues. The CDR3 region has the DNA TGTGCCAGCAGCCAAGATCAGGTTTTCTCCTATAATTCACCCCTCCACTTT. Protein sequence: CASSQDQVFSYNSPLHF.

This clone was seen just once. The V call is TRBV5-6, the J call TRBJ2-5, with D maybe TRBD2 (6 bases). V dropped 4 bases and J dropped 1 base, with 17 bases sitting between them. There are 16 residues in the CDR3. CDR1 and CDR2 from the germline V gene are SGHDT and YYEEEE. The CDR3 DNA is TGTGCCAGCAGCCTGTACTCGGGACTGATCCAAGAGACCCAGTACTTC. Translated: CASSLYSGLIQETQYF.

This chain connects TRBV5-1 to TRBJ1-3; 8 bases match TRBD1. The CDR3 loop spans 16 amino acids. The ends lost 3 bases at V and 4 bases at J; junction bases unmatched: 9. Per the germline V gene, CDR1 is SGHRS and CDR2 is YFSETQ. The CDR3 here is CASSWAGQGGGNTIYF. The DNA for the CDR3 is TGCGCCAGCAGCTGGGCAGGACAGGGTGGCGGAAACACCATATATTTT.

This clone was seen a single time. The chain has TRBV28 and TRBJ2-7, with 8 bases lining up with TRBD1. The CDR3 loop spans 17 amino acids. The V segment lost 3 bases and the J segment 4 bases; nucleotides outside the gene matches: 14. Germline V gene sequence: CDR1 MDHEN, CDR2 SYDVKM. The CDR3 spells CASSFPFWGDRRYEQYF. The CDR3, as DNA: TGTGCCAGCAGTTTCCCCTTTTGGGGGGACAGGAGGTACGAGCAGTACTTC.

The CDR3 protein is CASSEPLGQVNTEAFF. The CDR3 coding sequence is TGCGCCAGCAGCGAACCATTGGGACAGGTGAACACTGAAGCTTTCTTT. The chain uses TRBV5-1 and TRBJ1-1; TRBD1 matches 8 bases. Looked up from germline, CDR1 is SGHRS and CDR2 is YFSETQ. The CDR3 has 16 amino acids. Unmatched junction bases numbered 8, after V lost 4 bases and J lost 0 bases.

This clone appeared a single time. The chain links TRBV2 to TRBJ2-5, with 7 positions matching TRBD1. The junction had 11 bases not matched to a gene; V was cut back by 8 bases and J by 5 bases. The CDR3 spans 14 residues. Looked up from germline, CDR1 is SNHLY and CDR2 is FYNNEI. CDR3 amino acids: CASAEDRVRETQYF. DNA for the CDR3: TGTGCCAGCGCCGAAGACAGGGTTCGCGAGACCCAGTACTTC. The full variable domain, completed using reference TRBV2 and TRBJ2-5, is EPEVTQTPSHQVTQMGQEVILRCVPISNHLYFYWYRQILGQKVEFLVSFYNNEISEKSEIFDDQFSVERPDGSNFTLKIRSTKLEDSAMYFCASAEDRVRETQYFGPGTRLLVL.

V is TRBV3-1 (or the pseudogene TRBV3-2) and J is TRBJ1-2; no reliable D call. Germline loops: CDR1 LGHDT, CDR2 YNNKEL (reference sequence). V dropped 4 bases and J dropped 4 bases, with 7 bases sitting between them. CDR3 size: 12 residues. CDR3 bases: TGTGCCAGCAGCCTGGCCCTCTATGGCTACACCTTC. It encodes CASSLALYGYTF.

The V and J genes are TRBV13 and TRBJ1-1; 9 bases line up with TRBD1. V shed 5 bases, J shed 11 bases, and the junction held 9 bases outside the gene matches. Germline V gene lookup returns CDR1 PRHDT and CDR2 FYEKMQ (reference sequence). The CDR3 totals 13 residues. This CDR3 reads CASSGNRGRRAFF. As DNA, the CDR3 is TGTGCCAGCAGCGGAAACAGGGGGCGGCGGGCTTTCTTT.